Listed here are 21 T cell receptor beta chains from one sample, sequenced in a study of T cells in Graves' hyperthyroidism and ophthalmopathy. TCR beta CDR3 sequences were amplified from RNA transcripts. HTBI primers were employed in a first-round RT-PCR of the TCR CDR3. TCRdb re-derived calls from the multiplex PCR reads in MiXCR, one entry per CDR3 protein. Of 250,000 to 350,000 distinct CDR3 sequences listed, about 17% were seen once; the top ten hold just over 55%. The specimen was blood. The receptors derive from a woman aged 55 to 70 with Graves' ophthalmopathy.

The chain links TRBV4-3 to TRBJ2-1; D unclear. Germline loops: CDR1 LGHNA, CDR2 YSLEER. V was clipped by 5 bases and J by 4 bases, with 18 bases between them. The CDR3 sequence is 16 residues long. This CDR3 is CASSEGPNVRYNEQFF. In nucleotides, the CDR3 is TGCGCCAGCAGCGAAGGGCCCAATGTTCGATACAATGAGCAGTTCTTC.

This clonotype was picked up a small number of times. The genes are TRBV5-1 and TRBJ2-2, with 12 positions matching TRBD2. From germline, CDR1 is SGHRS and CDR2 YFSETQ. This CDR3 has 18 amino acids. V lost 1 base, J lost 5 bases, and 9 bases stayed unmatched. The CDR3 sequence is CASSLIYGLAGNTGELFF. CDR3 nucleotide sequence: TGCGCCAGCAGCTTGATATATGGACTAGCGGGAAATACCGGGGAGCTGTTTTTT.

The DNA for the CDR3 is TGCAGCGTTGAAGGGGGTAGCGGGAACTATGAGCAGTTCTTC. Its protein is CSVEGGSGNYEQFF. This sequence joins TRBV29-1 and TRBJ2-1; 8 bases are shared with TRBD2. The germline V gene encodes CDR1 SQVTM and CDR2 ANQGSEA. This CDR3 spans 14 amino acids. The ends lost 1 base at V and 8 bases at J; junction bases unmatched: 7.

This clonotype has a handful of counts. The chain has TRBV20-1 and TRBJ2-1, with 9 bases fitting TRBD2. V shed 6 bases, J shed 7 bases, and the junction held 13 bases outside the gene matches. The germline V gene has CDR1 DFQATT and CDR2 SNEGSKA (reference sequence). The CDR3 is 15 residues long. The CDR3 coding sequence is TGCAGTGCCTGGGCTTCGGGCGGGGGGGCGAATGAGCAGTTCTTC. Translated: CSAWASGGGANEQFF.

This clonotype was detected ten times or more. The chain combines TRBV11-2 with TRBJ2-5; 7 nucleotides match TRBD1. V lost 6 bases and J lost 5; bases outside the gene matches: 9. The CDR3 has 14 amino acids. Germline values: CDR1 SGHAT, CDR2 FQNNGV. This CDR3 is CASREYRGRETQYF. In DNA, the CDR3 is TGTGCCAGCAGGGAATACAGGGGTCGGGAGACCCAGTACTTC.

At least ten counts were recorded for this clonotype. The chain links TRBV27 to TRBJ2-1, with a weak D call TRBD2 (5 bases). Germline CDR1 MNHEY, CDR2 SMNVEV (reference sequence). V lost 2 bases and J 0 bases, leaving 8 bases between the germline ends. The CDR3 extends over 15 amino acids. In DNA, the CDR3 is TGTGCCAGCAGTTTAGAGGGATACTCCTACAATGAGCAGTTCTTC. It yields the protein CASSLEGYSYNEQFF.

V is TRBV20-1 and J is TRBJ2-1; 7 positions match TRBD2. The CDR3 contains 14 residues. Germline lookup yields CDR1 DFQATT and CDR2 SNEGSKA (reference sequence). V lost 6 bases, J lost 2 bases, and 7 bases stayed unmatched. In nucleotides, the CDR3 is TGCAGTGCCACCCTGGGACTAACCTACAATGAGCAGTTCTTC. Protein sequence: CSATLGLTYNEQFF.

In this sample, this clonotype turned up a few times. Here the CDR3 reads CSVDVEAYNEQFF. The CDR3 DNA reads TGCAGCGTTGACGTTGAGGCCTACAATGAGCAGTTCTTC. The chain couples TRBV29-1 to TRBJ2-1; no clear D. CDR3 length: 13 residues. Trimming pared 3 bases from V and 2 bases from J, leaving 8 bases between. In germline, CDR1 is SQVTM, CDR2 ANQGSEA.

This clonotype was observed many times. J is TRBJ2-5 and V is TRBV7-2; tentatively, D is TRBD1 (5 bases). Germline CDR1 reads SGHTA; CDR2 reads FQGNSA. Trimming shortened V by 8 bases and J by 7 bases, and 11 bases separated the two germline ends. CDR3 length equals 11 residues. The chain's CDR3 is CASGAPGTQYF. As DNA, the CDR3 is TGTGCCAGCGGGGCGCCAGGGACCCAGTACTTC.

The genes are TRBV9 and TRBJ2-7; D is unclear. V lost 2 bases and J lost 6, with 18 bases in between. The CDR3 is made up of 15 amino acids. Looked up from germline, CDR1 is SGDLS and CDR2 is YYNGEE. The CDR3 region is CASSVGPQKRGEQYF. DNA of the CDR3: TGTGCCAGCAGCGTCGGGCCACAAAAAAGAGGCGAGCAGTACTTC.

This clonotype was counted ten times or more. This chain links TRBV28 with TRBJ2-3; 9 nucleotides align to TRBD1. With 6 bases clipped from V and 5 bases from J, the junction kept 12 bases outside the gene matches. Germline V gene lookup returns CDR1 MDHEN and CDR2 SYDVKM. The CDR3 is made up of 16 amino acids. The CDR3 DNA reads as TGTGCCAGCAGCCCAGGGACAGGGAGTAGATTAGATACGCAGTATTTT. This sequence encodes CASSPGTGSRLDTQYF.

This clonotype was detected ten times or more. This chain connects TRBV11-2 to TRBJ2-7; 8 bases are shared with TRBD1. Germline assignment: CDR1 SGHAT and CDR2 FQNNGV. V trimming: 5 bases; J trimming: 0 bases; junction bases outside the gene matches: 6. CDR3 length equals 15 residues. In nucleotides, the CDR3 is TGTGCCAGCAGCCCGCCCGGGACAGGCTCCTACGAGCAGTACTTC. Amino acid sequence: CASSPPGTGSYEQYF.

This clonotype showed up just a few times. The chain combines TRBV6-1 with TRBJ2-5; D tentatively reads TRBD1 or TRBD2 (5 bases each). V was shortened by 1 base and J by 4 bases, with 13 bases between the two germline ends. CDR3 length: 15 residues. Germline loops: CDR1 MNHNS, CDR2 SASEGT. For the CDR3, the DNA is TGTGCCAGCAGTGAAGTGGGGGACCTGGGAGAGACCCAGTACTTC. Residues: CASSEVGDLGETQYF.

The CDR3: CATREVTGYYGYTF. DNA of the CDR3: TGTGCCACCAGAGAGGTGACAGGGTACTATGGCTACACCTTC. The chain is built from TRBV15 and TRBJ1-2; 7 bases are a match to TRBD1. CDR1 and CDR2 (germline): LNHNV, YYDKDF (reference sequence). The CDR3 loop spans 14 amino acids. The trim removed 6 bases at V and 3 bases at J, leaving 7 bases unmatched.

This clonotype was detected ten times or more. The CDR3: CASSRLGAGYNEQFF. Written as DNA, the CDR3 is TGTGCCAGCAGCAGATTGGGAGCGGGCTACAATGAGCAGTTCTTC. This chain joins TRBV7-8 and TRBJ2-1; tentatively, D is TRBD2 (6 bases). Deletions cut 5 bases from V and 3 bases from J, with 14 bases between. The CDR3 sequence is 15 residues long. Germline V CDR1 and CDR2: SGHVS, FQNEAQ.

This clonotype showed up just once. A much larger clonotype is one base distant, so this may be a read error. The chain recombines TRBV7-2 with TRBJ2-1; 7 bases line up with TRBD2. Germline assignment: CDR1 SGHTA and CDR2 FQGNSA. The CDR3 has 14 residues. Here the CDR3 reads CAQTKRGVYNEQLF. The DNA of the CDR3 is TGTGCCCAGACTAAGCGGGGAGTTTACAATGAGCAGCTCTTC.

This clonotype was detected ten times or more. The chain combines TRBV28 with TRBJ1-4; TRBD1 agrees at 9 bases. Germline lookup yields CDR1 MDHEN and CDR2 SYDVKM. V lost 8 bases to trimming and J lost 5 bases; unmatched junction nucleotides: 9. The CDR3 is made up of 15 amino acids. In DNA form, the CDR3 reads TGTGCCAGCGCCGAAAGCGGGACAGGGAATGAAAAACTGTTTTTT. Translating it yields CASAESGTGNEKLFF.

This clonotype was observed many times. This sequence joins TRBV6-1 and TRBJ2-3; 7 bases match TRBD2. The CDR3 contains 14 residues. Germline V gene data show CDR1 as MNHNS and CDR2 as SASEGT. Unmatched junction bases numbered 8, after V lost 5 bases and J lost 6 bases. Here the CDR3 reads CASSSGILGDTQYF. The DNA of the CDR3 is TGTGCCAGCAGTAGCGGGATATTGGGGGATACGCAGTATTTT.

This clonotype was observed many times. This chain joins TRBV28 and TRBJ1-1, with no clear D. Trimming shortened V by 8 bases and J by 4 bases, and 8 bases separated the two germline ends. Per the germline V gene, CDR1 is MDHEN and CDR2 is SYDVKM. The CDR3 length is 11 residues. CDR3 sequence: CASQSITEAFF. The DNA of the CDR3 is TGTGCCAGCCAGAGTATCACTGAAGCTTTCTTT.

This sequence joins TRBV12-3 or TRBV12-4 and TRBJ2-7; 10 nucleotides align to TRBD1. The V and J ends lost 6 bases and 6 bases, in that order; junction bases with no gene match: 2. The CDR3 runs 12 residues. CDR3 loop: CASRRDRGEQYF. The CDR3 DNA reads TGTGCCAGCAGGCGGGACAGGGGCGAGCAGTACTTC.

There are many counts of this clonotype. CDR3 bases: TGTGCCAGCAATGGACAGGGCTCCTACGAGCAGTACTTC. Translated, it gives CASNGQGSYEQYF. The rearrangement uses TRBV2 and TRBJ2-7, with 8 nucleotides matching TRBD1. Germline V gene data show CDR1 as SNHLY and CDR2 as FYNNEI. The CDR3 spans 13 residues. V gave up 7 bases and J gave up 0 bases; unmatched junction bases: 2. The whole variable domain, remainder taken from reference TRBV2 and TRBJ2-7, is EPEVTQTPSHQVTQMGQEVILRCVPISNHLYFYWYRQILGQKVEFLVSFYNNEISEKSEIFDDQFSVERPDGSNFTLKIRSTKLEDSAMYFCASNGQGSYEQYFGPGTRLTVT.